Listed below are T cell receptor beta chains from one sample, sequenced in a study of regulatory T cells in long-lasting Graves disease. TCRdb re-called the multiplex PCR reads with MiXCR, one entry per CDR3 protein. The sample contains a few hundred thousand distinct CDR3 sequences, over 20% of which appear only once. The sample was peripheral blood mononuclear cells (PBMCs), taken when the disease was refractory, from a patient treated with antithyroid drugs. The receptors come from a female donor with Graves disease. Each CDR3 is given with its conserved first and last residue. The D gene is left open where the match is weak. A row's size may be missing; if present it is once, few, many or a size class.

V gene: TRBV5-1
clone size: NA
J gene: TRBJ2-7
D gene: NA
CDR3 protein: CASSWGPDRKAYEQYF
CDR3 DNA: TGCGCCAGCAGCTGGGGTCCGGACAGAAAAGCCTACGAGCAGTACTTC

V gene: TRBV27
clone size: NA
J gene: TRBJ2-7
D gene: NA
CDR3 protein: CASSLSGAGYEQYF
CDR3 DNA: TGTGCCAGCAGTTTATCGGGGGCCGGCTACGAGCAGTACTTC

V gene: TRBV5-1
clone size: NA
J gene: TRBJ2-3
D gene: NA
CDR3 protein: CASPWRSTDTQYF
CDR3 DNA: TGCGCCAGCCCGTGGAGGAGCACAGATACGCAGTATTTT

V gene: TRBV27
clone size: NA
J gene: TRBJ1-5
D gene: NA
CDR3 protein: CASRLGQGSDQPQHF
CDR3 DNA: TGTGCCAGCCGCCTCGGCCAGGGGTCAGATCAGCCCCAGCATTTT

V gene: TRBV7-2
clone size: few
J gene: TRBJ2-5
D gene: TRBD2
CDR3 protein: CASSPGTREETQYF
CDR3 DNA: TGTGCCAGCAGCCCCGGGACTAGGGAAGAGACCCAGTACTTC

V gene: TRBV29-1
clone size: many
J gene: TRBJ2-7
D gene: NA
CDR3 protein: CSVRRGGEEQYF
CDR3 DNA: TGCAGCGTACGCCGGGGCGGTGAAGAGCAGTACTTC

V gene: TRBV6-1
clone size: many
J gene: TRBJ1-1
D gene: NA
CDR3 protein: CASSRHGFSGENTEAFF
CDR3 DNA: TGTGCCAGCAGTCGCCATGGGTTCTCTGGGGAGAACACTGAAGCTTTCTTT

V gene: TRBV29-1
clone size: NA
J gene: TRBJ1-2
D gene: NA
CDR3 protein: CSVSRTTNYGHTF
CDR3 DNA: TGCAGCGTTTCAAGAACTACTAACTATGGCCACACCTTC

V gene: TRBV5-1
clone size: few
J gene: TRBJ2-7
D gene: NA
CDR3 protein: CASSLASNVYEQYF
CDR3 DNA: TGCGCCAGCAGCTTGGCGAGCAATGTTTACGAGCAGTACTTC

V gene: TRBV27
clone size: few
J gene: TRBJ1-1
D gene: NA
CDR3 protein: CASSLQGARNTEAFF
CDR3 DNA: TGTGCCAGTTCGTTACAGGGTGCTCGGAACACTGAAGCTTTCTTT

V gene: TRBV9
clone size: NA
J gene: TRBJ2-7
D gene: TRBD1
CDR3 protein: CASSAGTGDYEQYF
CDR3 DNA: TGTGCCAGCAGTGCCGGGACAGGGGATTACGAGCAGTACTTC

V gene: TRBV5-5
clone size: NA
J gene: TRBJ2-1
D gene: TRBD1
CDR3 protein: CASSLEGQGDNEQFF
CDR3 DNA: TGTGCCAGCAGCTTGGAGGGACAGGGGGACAATGAGCAGTTCTTC

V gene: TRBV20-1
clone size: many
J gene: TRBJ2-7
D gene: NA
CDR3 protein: CSARAGQTERYF
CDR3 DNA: TGCAGTGCTAGAGCCGGACAGACTGAGCGGTACTTC

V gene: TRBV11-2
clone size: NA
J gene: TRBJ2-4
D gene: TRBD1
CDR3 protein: CASSTTTGVGKNIQYF
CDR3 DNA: TGTGCCAGCAGCACTACCACAGGGGTAGGCAAAAACATTCAGTACTTC

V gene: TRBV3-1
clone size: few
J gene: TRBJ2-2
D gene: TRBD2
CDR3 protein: CASSQEHLAGEPGELFF
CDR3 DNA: TGTGCCAGCAGCCAAGAACATCTAGCGGGAGAACCCGGGGAGCTGTTTTTT

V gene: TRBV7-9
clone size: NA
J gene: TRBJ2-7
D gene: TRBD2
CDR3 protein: CASSQLAGDSYEQYF
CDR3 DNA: TGTGCCAGCAGTCAACTAGCGGGAGACTCCTACGAGCAGTACTTC

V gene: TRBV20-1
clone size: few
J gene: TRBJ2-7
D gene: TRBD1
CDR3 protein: CSASRDSLYEQYF
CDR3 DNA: TGCAGTGCCAGCCGGGACAGCCTCTACGAGCAGTACTTC